Included here is one T cell receptor (beta chain) sequence, with context. The antigen remains undetermined. The data belong to a study of shared clonotypes between healthy human individuals. Study-wide findings and caveats: Relative to memory subsets, naive subsets generally showed larger estimated richness. Tissues were not sampled, only blood, and their repertoires likely differ.

This CDR3 is 13 amino acids long. Trimming removed 7 bases from V and 7 bases from J; junction bases left unmatched: 5. The germline V gene has CDR1 MNHNS and CDR2 SASEGT. Per the authors' pipeline: ImmunoSEQ junction-only sequences lacked quality scores, so their filtering differed. This table comes from immunoSEQ multiplex PCR, and its TCRdb copy is limited to in-frame clones, with some not included. V, J and clone size derive from that table, while D and trimming were established from the DNA sequence. The sample holds over a million clones, about 80% seen once. The genes are TRBV6-1 and TRBJ2-7; 12 bases are a match to TRBD2. Sample: memory CD4+ T cells from PBMCs. Stated subset: CD45RA-negative fraction. The clonotype comes from a man aged 18 to 30 in good health. Some clones in this sample may be carry-over from other donors' samples. The DNA of the CDR3 is TGTGCCAGCACCTCCGGGACTAGCGGGGAGCAGTACTTC. Its translation is CASTSGTSGEQYF.